This is a list of T cell receptor beta chains from one sample in a study of cytomegalovirus exposure and HLA in healthy donors. The protocol was immunoSEQ multiplex PCR, while the TCRdb copy is restricted to in-frame clones and leaves out a portion. The data contain some 240,000 clones, approximately 82% of them singletons. The sample comprised PBMCs. These receptors all come from a male donor in good health and CMV-seronegative. CDR3s leave out the opening cysteine and the closing phenylalanine or tryptophan. A D gene is named only where the DNA matches it firmly. Where a row states a size, it is once, few, many or the class of an expanded clone; other rows omit it.

V	J	D	size	CDR3
TRBV7-2	TRBJ2-7	-	-	ASSLAGSLEQY
TRBV5-6	TRBJ2-7	TRBD1	-	ASSLGPTGDEQY
TRBV5-4	TRBJ2-7	-	-	ASSPRGGNEQY
TRBV28	TRBJ2-7	-	-	ASSLGPSYEQY
TRBV9	TRBJ2-4	-	-	ASSVAGTGELAGAENIQY
TRBV29-1	TRBJ1-1	-	-	SVEDPGRGIETEAF
TRBV7-9	TRBJ2-1	-	-	SSSLVARNNEQF
TRBV7-2	TRBJ2-1	-	-	ASSLLGLSGDNEQF
TRBV7-9	TRBJ2-5	-	-	ASSSPGERRETQY
TRBV6-1	TRBJ1-2	TRBD1	-	ASSGRAGGNYGYT
TRBV7-2	TRBJ2-1	-	-	ASSLTRDEQF
TRBV11-1	TRBJ2-6	TRBD1	-	ASSFTGTGFGGANVLT
TRBV6-5	TRBJ1-2	-	few	ASSYPLRGLNYGYT
TRBV6-5	TRBJ2-3	TRBD2	-	ASKLAGVVDTQY
TRBV7-6	TRBJ2-1	TRBD2	few	ASSLGASGLHNEQF
TRBV5-1	TRBJ1-2	TRBD1	few	ASSLDRGRGGYT
TRBV7-8	TRBJ1-3	-	-	ASSLNRGTGNTIY
TRBV7-6	TRBJ2-3	TRBD2	-	ASSRLAGVVDTQY
TRBV5-1	TRBJ2-1	TRBD1	-	ASSGTGDSYNEQF
TRBV6-5	TRBJ2-7	-	-	ASSATRLEQY
TRBV30	TRBJ2-7	TRBD2	-	AWSYLAGVYEQY
TRBV5-4	TRBJ2-1	TRBD2	-	ASSGGLAGVSAEQF
TRBV19	TRBJ2-3	TRBD2	once	ASMVAGGSTDTQY
TRBV10-3	TRBJ1-2	TRBD1	-	AISESTGDGYT
TRBV7-9	TRBJ2-2	TRBD2	-	ASSRTSGRVGELF
TRBV6-1	TRBJ2-1	TRBD2	-	ASSESGGGPWEQF
TRBV6-1	TRBJ1-1	-	once	ASSRGTGNTEAF
TRBV15	TRBJ1-2	-	-	ATSREEGRNGYT
TRBV30	TRBJ1-6	-	-	AWSRTVSPLH
TRBV9	TRBJ2-4	TRBD2	-	ASSPRTSGNIQY
TRBV4-2	TRBJ1-1	-	-	ASSQGPPRGGTEAF
TRBV6-5	TRBJ2-7	-	few	ASSSYRNYSYEQY
TRBV6-5	TRBJ1-2	TRBD1	-	ASSLTGGGYT
TRBV19	TRBJ2-1	-	-	ASSIDGYNEQF
TRBV6-5	TRBJ2-7	TRBD1	-	ASSYYGQGATYEQY
TRBV25-1	TRBJ1-4	TRBD1	-	ASCIGQGSEKLF
TRBV14	TRBJ2-1	TRBD2	-	ASSQVGWEGRGNEQF
TRBV5-1	TRBJ2-7	-	-	ASSFLRGPTGEQY
TRBV5-1	TRBJ2-7	-	-	ASGLQSSYEQY
TRBV5-6	TRBJ2-3	TRBD2	-	ASSSGLAEINTDTQY
TRBV18	TRBJ1-4	-	-	ASSPSLSRGMLF
TRBV9	TRBJ1-1	TRBD1	-	ASSVVDRGPTGTEAF
TRBV28	TRBJ2-6	-	-	ASSLAAGANVLT
TRBV27	TRBJ2-3	TRBD2	-	ASSLLAGGGGTDTQY
TRBV7-8	TRBJ2-7	-	-	ASSRRPDRRTYEQY
TRBV2	TRBJ2-1	TRBD1	-	ASSAGQGTGSYNEQF
TRBV5-4	TRBJ2-1	-	few	ASSFRHLYNEQF
TRBV9	TRBJ2-2	-	-	ASSVEGENTGELF
TRBV5-4	TRBJ2-1	TRBD2	-	ASSSSGLAGDFDEQF
TRBV27	TRBJ1-5	-	few	ASSLGLNQPQH